This T cell receptor beta chain appears in the sequencing data of a study of shared clonotypes between healthy human individuals. General study points: Clonotypes shared by all four sorted-subset donors had higher generation probabilities than non-shared clonotypes.

In the naive CD8 group, cells lacked CD45RO and were positively selected for CCR7, so terminally differentiated effector memory CD45RA+ cells were left out. Donation came from healthy HIV-negative adults that had no recent acute infections or vaccinations. From germline, CDR1 is GTSNPN and CDR2 SVGIG (reference sequence). This CDR3 contains 15 residues. V was clipped by 0 bases and J by 9 bases, with 18 bases between them. To note about this clone: The antigen remains undetermined.

The protocol was immunoSEQ multiplex PCR, while the TCRdb copy is restricted to in-frame clones and leaves out a portion. The profile shows roughly 770,000 clones, roughly 96% of them singletons. The sample comprised naive CD8+ T cells sorted from blood. This rearrangement joins TRBV30 to TRBJ1-5; weak D call: TRBD1 (5 bases). This sequence was found in a man in his thirties or forties in good health. Here the CDR3 reads CAWSVDPKGNTPQHF. The DNA for the CDR3 is TGTGCCTGGAGTGTAGACCCCAAGGGGAATACGCCCCAGCATTTT.